This paragraph covers one T cell receptor (beta chain) sequence. The table came from immunoSEQ multiplex PCR; TCRdb's copy has only in-frame clones and leaves some out. This table holds 25,000 to 35,000 clones, roughly nine tenths found once. This sample is drawn from a study of neoadjuvant nivolumab and ipilimumab in lung cancer. V lost 11 bases and J 1 base, leaving 13 bases between the germline ends. This CDR3 is 13 amino acids long. Looked up from germline, CDR1 is SEHNR and CDR2 is FQNEAQ (reference sequence). This receptor was obtained from an adult with non-small cell lung cancer. The chain has TRBV7-9 and TRBJ2-3; either TRBD1 or TRBD2 may supply D (5 bases each). Sequenced material: peripheral blood, taken after neoadjuvant nivolumab, alone or with ipilimumab, at or shortly before surgery. The CDR3 loop reads CAVRDAGTDTQYF. The CDR3 DNA is TGTGCCGTCCGGGACGCCGGCACAGATACGCAGTATTTT.